These 22 T cell receptor beta chains were sequenced from one sample in a study of vaccination and CD4 T cells after COVID-19. Antigen specificity for these receptors is unknown. Sequencing of cultured CD4+ T cell DNA used the Oncomine TCR Beta short-read assay. TCRdb re-called the PCR reads through MiXCR, storing one row per CDR3 protein. Here the sample spans 10,000 or so distinct CDR3 sequences, approximately 51% being singletons. Treatment specified: 10-day PBMC culture with coronavirus spike peptide pools or control peptides (ViraFEST assay). The sequencing input was CD4+ T cells from blood, cultured in vitro. The source is a human donor who had recovered from COVID-19.

The V and J genes are TRBV5-6 and TRBJ2-6, with TRBD1 matching 9 bases. V lost 4 bases to trimming and J lost 4 bases; unmatched junction nucleotides: 9. CDR1 is SGHDT and CDR2 is YYEEEE in the germline V gene. The CDR3 extends over 17 amino acids. CDR3 sequence (DNA): TGTGCCAGCAGCCGAACCACAGGGGGCAAAGGGGCCAACGTCCTGACTTTC. This encodes CASSRTTGGKGANVLTF.

The chain combines TRBV7-9 with TRBJ1-2; the D is unclear. The CDR3 runs 13 residues. The germline CDR1 and CDR2 sequences are SEHNR and FQNEAQ (reference sequence). With 4 bases removed from V and 4 bases from J, the gap between germline ends came to 10 bases. This CDR3 reads CASSSDGIYGYTF. DNA of the CDR3: TGTGCCAGCAGCTCGGACGGGATCTATGGCTACACCTTC.

This clonotype was picked up a small number of times. The chain joins TRBV15 to TRBJ1-5; unclear D gene. Per germline, CDR1 LNHNV and CDR2 YYDKDF (reference sequence). V was trimmed by 1 base and J by 4 bases, leaving 8 bases between them. This CDR3 contains 14 residues. This chain's CDR3 is CATSRGEGNQPQHF. The CDR3 DNA is TGTGCCACCAGCAGAGGAGAAGGAAATCAGCCCCAGCATTTT.

This clonotype is medium-sized within its sample. The chain recombines TRBV5-1 with TRBJ1-1; D not resolved. The V end was cut by 0 bases, the J end by 1 base, with 4 bases between. CDR1 and CDR2 from the germline V gene are SGHRS and YFSETQ. The length of the CDR3 is 13 residues. CDR3 sequence (DNA): TGCGCCAGCAGCTTGGTCAGGAACACTGAAGCTTTCTTT. Its translation: CASSLVRNTEAFF.

This clonotype was observed a few times. The chain has TRBV7-9 and TRBJ1-1; maybe TRBD1 (5 bases). The CDR3 runs 16 residues. V lost 2 bases and J lost 6, with 19 bases in between. Germline loops: CDR1 SEHNR, CDR2 FQNEAQ (reference sequence). CDR3 protein: CASSLSMGVVYAEAFF. For the CDR3, the DNA is TGTGCCAGCAGCTTATCAATGGGGGTTGTCTACGCTGAAGCTTTCTTT.

The chain couples TRBV24-1 to TRBJ2-1; 8 bases fit TRBD1. Trimming cost V 1 base and J 12 bases; bases outside gene matches: 7. The CDR3 contains 14 residues. Germline CDR1 reads KGHDR; CDR2 reads SFDVKD. This CDR3 reads CATSDFRDRLGQFF. The CDR3 DNA reads TGTGCCACCAGTGATTTCCGGGACAGGCTCGGGCAGTTCTTC.

The chain is built from TRBV7-6 and TRBJ2-2, with D perhaps assigned TRBD1 or TRBD2 (5 bases each). V lost 5 bases and J lost 3, with 13 bases in between. This CDR3 region has 15 residues. Per germline, CDR1 SGHVS and CDR2 FNYEAQ. CDR3 nucleotide sequence: TGTGCCAGCAGCCCGGGGACCTACCACACCGGGGAGCTGTTTTTT. Translation: CASSPGTYHTGELFF.

This chain connects TRBV6-1 to TRBJ2-2; no reliable D call. V lost 5 bases to trimming and J lost 8 bases, with 12 bases between them. CDR3 length: 13 amino acids. The germline CDR1 and CDR2 sequences are MNHNS and SASEGT. CDR3 sequence reads: CASSIRTLGELFF. CDR3 sequence (DNA): TGTGCCAGCAGTATCCGGACCCTTGGGGAGCTGTTTTTT.

The V and J genes are TRBV6-2 or TRBV6-3 and TRBJ2-7; D unresolved. V was pared by 11 bases and J by 4 bases, with 15 bases between. The germline V gene encodes CDR1 MNHEY and CDR2 SVGEGT. The CDR3 totals 12 residues. The DNA of the CDR3 is TGTGCCTCAAAACCGATCGGTTACGAGCAGTACTTC. This gives the protein CASKPIGYEQYF.

This chain links TRBV7-2 with TRBJ2-1; D may be TRBD1 (6 bases). The CDR3 has 11 amino acids. V lost 3 bases and J 14 bases, leaving 11 bases between the germline ends. From germline, CDR1 is SGHTA and CDR2 FQGNSA. CDR3: CASSFRGRKFF. CDR3 coding DNA: TGTGCCAGCAGCTTCAGGGGACGGAAGTTCTTC.

This clonotype was counted only a few times. V gene TRBV7-2 combines with J gene TRBJ2-3; D unclear. CDR3 size: 15 residues. The V end lost 5 bases, the J end lost 1 base, and 13 bases lay between the germline ends. In germline, CDR1 is SGHTA, CDR2 FQGNSA. The CDR3 spells CASSPRGLGTDTQYF. Here the CDR3 DNA reads TGTGCCAGCAGCCCCAGAGGTCTAGGCACAGATACGCAGTATTTT.

This clonotype was found a few times. The chain uses TRBV5-4 and TRBJ1-5, with TRBD1 as a possible D gene (5 bases). There are 16 residues in the CDR3. The germline V and J ends were trimmed by 4 bases and 3 bases, with 17 bases remaining between them. The V gene's germline CDR1 is SGHNT and CDR2 YYREEE (reference sequence). The CDR3 DNA sequence: TGTGCCAGCAGCCTACGGTACCGGGGCTTCAATCAGCCCCAGCATTTT. It yields the protein CASSLRYRGFNQPQHF.

The chain joins TRBV6-1 to TRBJ2-7; no clear D. The J call may be wrong; the DNA end is better matched by TRBJ2-5. This CDR3 is 11 amino acids long. The germline V gene encodes CDR1 MNHNS and CDR2 SASEGT. CDR3 sequence: CASSRAETQYF. DNA for the CDR3: TGTGCCAGCAGTCGGGCAGAGACCCAGTACTTC.

The count of this clonotype is one. The J gene is TRBJ2-7, the V gene TRBV11-2; 8 nucleotides agree with TRBD2. Germline trimming cut 5 bases from V and 1 base from J; bases unmatched to any gene: 10. The CDR3 has 16 amino acids. Germline V lookup: CDR1 SGHAT, CDR2 FQNNGV. The CDR3: CASSQGSGVTSYEQYF. CDR3 sequence (DNA): TGTGCCAGCAGCCAAGGTAGCGGGGTAACTTCCTACGAGCAGTACTTC.

The chain links TRBV7-6 to TRBJ2-1; 13 bases are shared with TRBD2. The CDR3 runs 19 residues. V lost 5 bases, J lost 8 bases, and 18 bases stayed unmatched. Germline V gene sequence: CDR1 SGHVS, CDR2 FNYEAQ. The CDR3 sequence: CASSPMTSGGQTRPHEQFF. For the CDR3, the DNA is TGTGCCAGCAGCCCGATGACTAGCGGGGGGCAAACTCGTCCCCATGAGCAGTTCTTC. The variable domain in full, completed from reference TRBV7-6 and TRBJ2-1, reads GAGVSQSPRYKVTKRGQDVALRCDPISGHVSLYWYRQALGQGPEFLTYFNYEAQQDKSGLPNDRFSAERPEGSISTLTIQRTEQRDSAMYRCASSPMTSGGQTRPHEQFFGPGTRLTVL.

The chain carries TRBV20-1 and TRBJ1-2; 9 bases fit TRBD1. The CDR3 contains 14 residues. The germline V gene has CDR1 DFQATT and CDR2 SNEGSKA (reference sequence). V lost 3 bases to trimming and J lost 2 bases; unmatched junction nucleotides: 4. CDR3 nucleotide sequence: TGCAGTGCTAGTCCGGGACAGGGAAACTATGGCTACACCTTC. It codes for CSASPGQGNYGYTF.

This clonotype was recorded only once. The V call is TRBV20-1, the J call TRBJ1-2; weak D call: TRBD1 (5 bases). Looked up from germline, CDR1 is DFQATT and CDR2 is SNEGSKA (reference sequence). The CDR3 contains 15 residues. Trimming cost V 5 bases and J 2 bases, with 18 bases left between them. CDR3 loop: CSAPLGGEGNYGYTF. The CDR3 region has the DNA TGCAGTGCTCCACTTGGAGGGGAGGGGAACTATGGCTACACCTTC.

This chain links TRBV6-2 or TRBV6-3 with TRBJ1-1, with D maybe TRBD1 (5 bases). Germline V gene sequence: CDR1 MNHEY, CDR2 SVGEGT. V gave up 5 bases and J gave up 1 base, with 14 bases separating them. The CDR3 extends over 15 amino acids. CDR3 sequence (DNA): TGTGCCAGCAGTAGGGGCTGGGGACCGAACACTGAAGCTTTCTTT. It yields the protein CASSRGWGPNTEAFF.

The rearrangement joins TRBV11-3 to TRBJ2-3, with TRBD1 matching over 7 bases. With V trimmed by 0 bases and J by 2 bases, 2 bases remained unmatched. Germline V gene lookup returns CDR1 SGHNT and CDR2 YENEEA. The CDR3 sequence is 15 residues long. CDR3: CASSLDGTATDTQYF. The CDR3 DNA follows: TGTGCCAGCAGCTTAGATGGGACAGCCACAGATACGCAGTATTTT. The entire variable domain, with the rest obtained from reference TRBV11-3 and TRBJ2-3, is as follows: EAGVVQSPRYKIIEKKQPVAFWCNPISGHNTLYWYLQNLGQGPELLIRYENEEAVDDSQLPKDRFSAERLKGVDSTLKIQPAELGDSAVYLCASSLDGTATDTQYFGPGTRLTVL.

The chain recombines TRBV7-2 with TRBJ2-5; D unresolved. V dropped 5 bases and J dropped 4 bases, with 11 bases sitting between them. The CDR3 length is 13 residues. Germline-derived CDR1 and CDR2 are SGHTA and FQGNSA. CDR3 loop: CASSRTDRETQYF. CDR3 nucleotides: TGTGCCAGCAGCCGGACGGACCGAGAGACCCAGTACTTC.

V usage is TRBV6-1 and J usage is TRBJ1-2; D remains ambiguous. V lost 6 bases, J lost 4 bases, and 18 bases lay in between. There are 15 residues in the CDR3. Germline V gene lookup returns CDR1 MNHNS and CDR2 SASEGT. CDR3 region: CASSNHQEGSYGYTF. The CDR3 DNA follows: TGTGCCAGCAGCAACCATCAGGAGGGAAGCTATGGCTACACCTTC.

The chain links TRBV6-1 to TRBJ1-5; a possible D gene is TRBD1 (5 bases). The CDR3 consists of 15 residues. In germline, CDR1 is MNHNS, CDR2 SASEGT. Trimming took 6 bases from V and 1 from J, leaving 13 bases between them. This CDR3 reads CASRQERSSNQPQHF. The CDR3 nucleotides read TGTGCCAGCAGACAGGAAAGGTCAAGCAATCAGCCCCAGCATTTT.